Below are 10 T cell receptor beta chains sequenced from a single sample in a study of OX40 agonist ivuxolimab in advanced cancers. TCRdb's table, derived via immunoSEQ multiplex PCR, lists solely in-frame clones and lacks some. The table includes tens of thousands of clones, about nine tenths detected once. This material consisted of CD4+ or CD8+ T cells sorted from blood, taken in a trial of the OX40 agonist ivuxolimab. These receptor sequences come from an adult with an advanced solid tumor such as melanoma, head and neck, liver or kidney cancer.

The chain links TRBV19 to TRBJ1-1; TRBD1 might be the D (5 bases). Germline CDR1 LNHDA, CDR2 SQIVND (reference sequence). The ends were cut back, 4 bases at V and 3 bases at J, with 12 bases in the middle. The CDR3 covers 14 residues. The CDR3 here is CASSSHGGHTEAFF. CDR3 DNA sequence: TGTGCCAGTAGTAGTCATGGGGGTCACACTGAAGCTTTCTTT.

CDR3 in DNA: TGTGCCAGCAGCAACCGGGGACAGGGCTACGAGCAGTACTTC. It yields the protein CASSNRGQGYEQYF. J is TRBJ2-7 and V is TRBV6-5, with 9 bases that match TRBD1. Per the germline V gene, CDR1 is MNHEY and CDR2 is SVGAGI. The CDR3 runs 14 residues. J was trimmed by 3 bases and V by 6 bases; bases with no gene match: 6.

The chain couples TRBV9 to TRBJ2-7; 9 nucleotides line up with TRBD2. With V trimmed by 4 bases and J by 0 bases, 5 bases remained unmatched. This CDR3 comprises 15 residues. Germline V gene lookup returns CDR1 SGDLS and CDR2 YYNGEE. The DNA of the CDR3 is TGTGCCAGCAGCTCCGGACTAGCGAGCTCCTACGAGCAGTACTTC. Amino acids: CASSSGLASSYEQYF.

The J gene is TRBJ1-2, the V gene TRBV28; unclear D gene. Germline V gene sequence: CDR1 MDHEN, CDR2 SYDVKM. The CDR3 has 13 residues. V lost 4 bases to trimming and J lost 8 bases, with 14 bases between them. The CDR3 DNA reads TGTGCCAGCAGTTCAACACAGTTGGGCGGCTACACCTTC. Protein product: CASSSTQLGGYTF.

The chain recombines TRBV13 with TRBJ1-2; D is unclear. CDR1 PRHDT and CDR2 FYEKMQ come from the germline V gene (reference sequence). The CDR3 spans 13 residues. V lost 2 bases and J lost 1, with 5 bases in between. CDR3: CASSLYNNYGYTF. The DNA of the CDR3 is TGTGCCAGCAGCTTATATAATAACTATGGCTACACCTTC. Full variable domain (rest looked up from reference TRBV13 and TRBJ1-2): AAGVIQSPRHLIKEKRETATLKCYPIPRHDTVYWYQQGPGQDPQFLISFYEKMQSDKGSIPDRFSAQQFSDYHSELNMSSLELGDSALYFCASSLYNNYGYTFGSGTRLTVV.

The CDR3 coding sequence is TGTGCCAGCAGAACTCGAACGGGACGGGTTAATGAAAAACTGTTTTTT. This translates into CASRTRTGRVNEKLFF. The gene calls are TRBV6-6 and TRBJ1-4; perhaps TRBD1 as D (5 bases). V was shortened by 6 bases and J by 4 bases, with 18 bases between the two germline ends. Germline values: CDR1 MNHNY, CDR2 SVGAGI (reference sequence). This CDR3 is 16 amino acids long.

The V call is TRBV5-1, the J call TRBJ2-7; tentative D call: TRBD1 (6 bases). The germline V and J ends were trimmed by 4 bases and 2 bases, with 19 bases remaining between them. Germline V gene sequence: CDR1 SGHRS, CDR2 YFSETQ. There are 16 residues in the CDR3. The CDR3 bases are TGCGCCAGCAGCCAAATGCGGACAGACCTAACCTACGAGCAGTACTTC. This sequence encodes CASSQMRTDLTYEQYF.

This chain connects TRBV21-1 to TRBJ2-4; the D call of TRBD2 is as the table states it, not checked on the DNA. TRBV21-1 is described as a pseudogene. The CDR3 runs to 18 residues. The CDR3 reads CASSKGEGGARAKNIQYF. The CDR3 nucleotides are TGTGCCAGCAGCAAAGGAGAGGGAGGGGCGCGAGCCAAAAACATTCAGTACTTC.

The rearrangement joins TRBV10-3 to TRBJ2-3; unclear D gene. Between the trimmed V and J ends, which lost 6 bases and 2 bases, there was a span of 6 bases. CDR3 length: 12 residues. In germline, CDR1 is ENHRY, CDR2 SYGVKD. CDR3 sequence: CAIRGNTDTQYF. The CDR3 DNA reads TGTGCCATCAGGGGGAACACAGATACGCAGTATTTT.

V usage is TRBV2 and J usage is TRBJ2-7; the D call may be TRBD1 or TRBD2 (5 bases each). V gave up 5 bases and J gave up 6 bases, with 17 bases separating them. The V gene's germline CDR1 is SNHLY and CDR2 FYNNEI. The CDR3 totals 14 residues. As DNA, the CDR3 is TGTGCCAGCAGTCCCATATCGGCTGGGGGCGAGCAGTACTTC. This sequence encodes CASSPISAGGEQYF.